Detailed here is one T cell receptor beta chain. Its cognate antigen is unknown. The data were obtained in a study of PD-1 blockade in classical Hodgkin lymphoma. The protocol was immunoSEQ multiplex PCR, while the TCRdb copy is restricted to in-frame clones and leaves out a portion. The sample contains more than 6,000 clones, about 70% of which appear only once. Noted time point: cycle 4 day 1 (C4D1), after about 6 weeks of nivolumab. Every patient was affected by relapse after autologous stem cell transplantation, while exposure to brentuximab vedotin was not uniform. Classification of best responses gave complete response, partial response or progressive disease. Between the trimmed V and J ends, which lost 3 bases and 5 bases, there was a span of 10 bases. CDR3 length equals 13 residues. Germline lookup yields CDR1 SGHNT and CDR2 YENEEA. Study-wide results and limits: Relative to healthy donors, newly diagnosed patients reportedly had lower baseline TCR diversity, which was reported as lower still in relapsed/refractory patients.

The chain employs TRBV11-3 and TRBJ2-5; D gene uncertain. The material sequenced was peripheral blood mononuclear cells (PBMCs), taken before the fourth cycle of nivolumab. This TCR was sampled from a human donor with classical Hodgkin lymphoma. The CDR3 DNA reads TGTGCCAGCAGCTTGAATGAAGGGGAGACCCAGTACTTC. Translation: CASSLNEGETQYF.